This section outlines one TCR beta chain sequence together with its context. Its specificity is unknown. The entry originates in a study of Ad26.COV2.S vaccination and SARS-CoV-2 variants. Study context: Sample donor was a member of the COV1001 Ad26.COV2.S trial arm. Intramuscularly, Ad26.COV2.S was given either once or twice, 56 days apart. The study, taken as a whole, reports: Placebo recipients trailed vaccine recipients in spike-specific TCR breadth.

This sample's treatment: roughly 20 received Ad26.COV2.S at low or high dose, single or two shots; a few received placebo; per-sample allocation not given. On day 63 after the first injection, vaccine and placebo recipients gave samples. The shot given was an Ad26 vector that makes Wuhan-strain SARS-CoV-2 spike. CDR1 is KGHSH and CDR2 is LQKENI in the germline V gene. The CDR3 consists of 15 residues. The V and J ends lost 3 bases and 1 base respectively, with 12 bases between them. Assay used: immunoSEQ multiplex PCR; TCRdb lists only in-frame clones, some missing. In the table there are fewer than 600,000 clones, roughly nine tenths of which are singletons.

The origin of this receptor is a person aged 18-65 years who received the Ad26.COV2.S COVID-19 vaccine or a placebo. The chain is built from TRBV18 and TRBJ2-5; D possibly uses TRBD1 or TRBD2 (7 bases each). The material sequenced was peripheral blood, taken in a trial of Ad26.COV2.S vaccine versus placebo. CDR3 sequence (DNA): TGTGCCAGCTCACCCCAGGGGGGGGTCCAAGAGACCCAGTACTTC. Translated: CASSPQGGVQETQYF. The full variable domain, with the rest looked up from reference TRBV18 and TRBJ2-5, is NAGVMQNPRHLVRRRGQEARLRCSPMKGHSHVYWYRQLPEEGLKFMVYLQKENIIDESGMPKERFSAEFPKEGPSILRIQQVVRGDSAAYFCASSPQGGVQETQYFGPGTRLLVL.